Following are 19 T cell receptor beta chains from one sample sequenced in a study of T cells in Graves' hyperthyroidism and ophthalmopathy. TCR beta CDR3 region amplification was performed from RNA transcripts. In the first-round RT-PCR of the TCR CDR3, the HTBI primer set was used. TCRdb processed the multiplex PCR reads anew with MiXCR; each CDR3 protein has one entry. Of under 600,000 distinct CDR3 sequences in the sample, 16% are singletons; the top ten hold roughly 3%. The sample was blood. These receptors were collected from a woman in her forties with Graves' ophthalmopathy.

This chain links TRBV7-2 with TRBJ2-7; a possible D gene is TRBD2 (5 bases). V lost 1 base, J lost 3 bases, and 10 bases lay in between. CDR3 length equals 14 residues. Germline CDR1 and CDR2: SGHTA and FQGNSA. The CDR3 nucleotides are TGTGCCAGCAGCTTAGGACTACAAGTCTACGAGCAGTACTTC. Translation gives CASSLGLQVYEQYF.

The chain is built from TRBV6-6 and TRBJ2-1, with a possible D match to TRBD2 (5 bases). V was cut by 0 bases and J by 3 bases, with 6 bases left in between. There are 14 residues in the CDR3. Germline V lookup: CDR1 MNHNY, CDR2 SVGAGI (reference sequence). DNA of the CDR3: TGTGCCAGCAGTTACTCGCGGGTCTACAATGAGCAGTTCTTC. The encoded protein is CASSYSRVYNEQFF.

This clonotype came up many times. The CDR3 bases are TGTGCCACAAAGAGGGTAGAATTAAGCAATCAGCCCCAGCATTTT. Its protein product is CATKRVELSNQPQHF. This chain connects TRBV6-1 to TRBJ1-5; D remains ambiguous. Germline V gene lookup returns CDR1 MNHNS and CDR2 SASEGT. V was shortened by 10 bases and J by 1 base, with 17 bases between the two germline ends. The CDR3 is 15 residues long.

This clonotype was observed a handful of times. The J gene is TRBJ2-1, the V gene TRBV20-1; 11 bases agree with TRBD2. Trimming took 2 bases from V and 3 from J; bases not matched to a gene: 6. This CDR3 is 16 amino acids long. Germline loops: CDR1 DFQATT, CDR2 SNEGSKA (reference sequence). This CDR3 is CSARTLAGGLYNEQFF. The CDR3 coding sequence is TGCAGTGCTAGAACGCTAGCGGGGGGTCTCTACAATGAGCAGTTCTTC.

This clonotype has a single count. The chain joins TRBV19 to TRBJ2-2, with D possibly matching TRBD2 (5 bases). Germline V gives CDR1 LNHDA, CDR2 SQIVND (reference sequence). The V end was cut by 5 bases, the J end by 3 bases, with 13 bases between. The CDR3 sequence is 15 residues long. Written as DNA, the CDR3 is TGTGCCAGTAGTCCTCCGGGATCGTACACCGGGGAGCTGTTTTTT. Residues: CASSPPGSYTGELFF.

This clonotype was recorded many times. This chain links TRBV20-1 with TRBJ1-1; D not resolved. CDR1 and CDR2 from the germline V gene are DFQATT and SNEGSKA (reference sequence). Trimming took off 6 bases at V and 6 bases at J, with 17 bases between the two ends. The CDR3 loop spans 13 amino acids. The CDR3 spells CSAPGEARSEAFF. CDR3 nucleotide sequence: TGCAGTGCCCCGGGAGAGGCTAGGTCTGAAGCTTTCTTT.

This clonotype appeared a few times. The junction does not match germline at one end; this may be a read error. This chain joins TRBV6-1 and TRBJ1-6; no reliable D call. The CDR3 consists of 13 residues. Germline assignment: CDR1 MNHNS and CDR2 SASEGT. This chain's CDR3 is CASRELTDSPLHF. For the CDR3, the DNA is TGTGCCAGCAGAGAATTAACCGATTCGCCCCTCCACTTT.

Details on this clonotype: At one boundary the junction diverges from the germline segment, which might be a read error. Here the CDR3 reads CSARDFQGQETQHF. The CDR3 coding sequence is TGCAGTGCTAGAGATTTTCAAGGGCAAGAGACCCAGCACTTC. The chain links TRBV20-1 to TRBJ2-5; no firm D call. The CDR3 length is 14 residues. Germline-derived CDR1 and CDR2 are DFQATT and SNEGSKA (reference sequence).

The CDR3, as DNA: TGCGCCAGCAGCCTTCCGAGTGGGATAGCCAAAAACATTCAGTACTTC. Its translation is CASSLPSGIAKNIQYF. J is TRBJ2-4 and V is TRBV5-1, with D hard to call. This CDR3 has 16 amino acids. Germline V gene sequence: CDR1 SGHRS, CDR2 YFSETQ. V was shortened by 4 bases and J by 0 bases, with 14 bases between the two germline ends.

The V gene is TRBV5-1, the J gene TRBJ1-5; TRBD1 matches at 8 bases. CDR3 length: 15 amino acids. With 4 bases clipped from V and 8 bases from J, the junction kept 11 bases outside the gene matches. Per germline, CDR1 SGHRS and CDR2 YFSETQ. The CDR3 sequence: CASSPTGAERKPQHF. The CDR3 nucleotides read TGCGCCAGCAGCCCGACAGGGGCGGAGAGGAAGCCCCAGCATTTT.

This clonotype was seen ten or more times. The chain employs TRBV6-1 and TRBJ2-7, with D possibly matching TRBD1 (7 bases). The germline gives CDR1 MNHNS, CDR2 SASEGT. The ends were cut back, 4 bases at V and 2 bases at J, with 15 bases in the middle. This CDR3 has 15 amino acids. CDR3 DNA sequence: TGTGCCAGCAGTGCCACAGGGGAGGTAACCTACGAGCAGTACTTC. Translating gives CASSATGEVTYEQYF.

This clonotype came up many times. V is TRBV20-1 and J is TRBJ2-2; D uncertain. The CDR3 extends over 14 amino acids. Germline CDR1 is DFQATT and CDR2 is SNEGSKA (reference sequence). V lost 3 bases and J lost 0, with 8 bases in between. This CDR3 reads CSARGLSNTGELFF. The CDR3 region has the DNA TGCAGTGCTAGGGGTCTATCGAACACCGGGGAGCTGTTTTTT.

This clonotype was observed at least ten times. The chain combines TRBV18 with TRBJ2-1; D is uncertain. The length of the CDR3 is 13 residues. Trimming pared 10 bases from V and 7 bases from J, leaving 17 bases between. Germline loops: CDR1 KGHSH, CDR2 LQKENI. In DNA, the CDR3 is TGTGCCACCTCCTTCCTTAAAAATAATGAGCAGTTCTTC. Its protein is CATSFLKNNEQFF.

This clonotype occurred a few times. The chain has TRBV28 and TRBJ2-5, with D possibly being TRBD2 (7 bases). The germline CDR1 and CDR2 sequences are MDHEN and SYDVKM. V lost 7 bases and J 9 bases, leaving 21 bases between the germline ends. The CDR3 runs to 14 residues. This CDR3 is CASTPPGGHEAQYF. The CDR3 DNA reads as TGTGCCAGCACCCCGCCCGGGGGGCACGAGGCCCAGTACTTC.

Many counts were recorded for this clonotype. V and J are TRBV30 and TRBJ2-5; TRBD2 matches 7 bases. This CDR3 comprises 12 residues. CDR1 and CDR2 from the germline V gene are GTSNPN and SVGIG (reference sequence). V was clipped by 1 base and J by 7 bases; unmatched bases: 3. This chain's CDR3 is CAWSAPGGTQYF. The CDR3 DNA reads TGTGCCTGGAGTGCCCCGGGAGGGACCCAGTACTTC.

This clonotype was recorded a few times. The V call is TRBV20-1, the J call TRBJ1-4; D gene ambiguous. With 2 bases removed from V and 15 bases from J, the gap between germline ends came to 13 bases. The V gene's germline CDR1 is DFQATT and CDR2 SNEGSKA (reference sequence). The CDR3 runs to 11 residues. DNA for the CDR3: TGCAGTGCTAGACAGGATGAGAAGTTGTTTTTT. This codes for CSARQDEKLFF.

This chain links TRBV4-2 with TRBJ2-3; no reliable D call. In germline, CDR1 is LGHNA, CDR2 YNFKEQ. The V end lost 5 bases, the J end lost 1 base, and 7 bases lay between the germline ends. This CDR3 region has 13 residues. The CDR3 reads CASSEQRTDTQYF. The CDR3 DNA reads TGTGCCAGCAGCGAACAGCGCACAGATACGCAGTATTTT.

This clonotype has a count of ten or more. This chain uses TRBV12-3 or TRBV12-4 with TRBJ2-1; 11 nucleotides match TRBD1. Trimming removed 3 bases from V and 7 bases from J; junction bases left unmatched: 11. CDR3 length: 17 amino acids. CDR3 nucleotides: TGTGCCAGCAGTTTTTACTTTGGACAGGGGGCGAGGAATGAGCAGTTCTTC. Its protein is CASSFYFGQGARNEQFF.

J is TRBJ1-1 and V is TRBV11-2; D is uncertain. The CDR3 is 16 amino acids. V gave up 3 bases and J gave up 1 base, with 15 bases separating them. Germline CDR1 and CDR2: SGHAT and FQNNGV. The CDR3 region has the DNA TGTGCCAGCAGCTTCGGGGAGTGGGTCGGGAACACTGAAGCTTTCTTT. It translates to CASSFGEWVGNTEAFF.